These T cell receptor beta chains were read from a single sample in a study of blood T cells in healthy people across ages. TCRdb independently ran MiXCR on the 5' RACE reads; one entry per CDR3 protein. The sample comprises around 1.1 million distinct CDR3 sequences, around two fifths of which are singletons, and around 13% rests with the top ten. Sequencing was done on a sample of blood. The receptors shown here come from a man between 18 and 29 years old in good health. Each CDR3 is given with its conserved first and last residue. The D gene is left open where the match is weak. Rows give clone size only sometimes, using once, few, many, or a class for an expanded clone.

J gene	clone size	CDR3 length	D gene	V gene	CDR3 DNA	CDR3 protein
TRBJ2-1	.	15	TRBD1	TRBV12-3/TRBV12-4	TGTGCCAGCAGTTTTACAGGGGGAATATACAATGAGCAGTTCTTC	CASSFTGGIYNEQFF
TRBJ2-5	.	16	.	TRBV2	TGTGCCAGCAGTGAAGTGGGCAGCAGGTTACAAGAGACCCAGTACTTC	CASSEVGSRLQETQYF
TRBJ1-1	.	16	TRBD1	TRBV18	TGTGCCAGCTCAAGGGACAGGGGGTCGGTGATCACTGAAGCTTTCTTT	CASSRDRGSVITEAFF
TRBJ1-2	.	16	TRBD1	TRBV27	TGTGCCAGCAGTCCGGCGGACAGGGGGTTATACTATGACTACACCTTC	CASSPADRGLYYDYTF
TRBJ1-1	.	20	TRBD1	TRBV27	TGTGCCAGCAGTTTTGCCCCGTTTCTCGGGGGGACAGGGGGCGGCTCTGAAGCTTTCTTT	CASSFAPFLGGTGGGSEAFF
TRBJ1-5	.	12	.	TRBV5-6	TGTGCCAGCAGCTCCCTCTTCCAGCCCCAGCATTTT	CASSSLFQPQHF
TRBJ1-4	.	14	.	TRBV29-1	TGCAGCGTTGAGGACCGTCCTAAAGGGGGTAAACTGTTTTTT	CSVEDRPKGGKLFF
TRBJ2-3	many	13	.	TRBV7-3	TGTGCCAGCAGCTTATCAGTCACAGATACGCAGTATTTT	CASSLSVTDTQYF
TRBJ2-2	.	16	TRBD1	TRBV2	TGTGCCAGCAGGACTGAGGGGGCCCCGAACACCGGGGAGCTGTTTTTT	CASRTEGAPNTGELFF
TRBJ2-7	.	15	.	TRBV3-1	TGTGCCAGCAGCCAGGGGACGAACTCCTACAATGAGCAGTACTTC	CASSQGTNSYNEQYF
TRBJ1-5	.	13	.	TRBV2	TGTGCCAGCGGTTCGGAGGGTAGAGAGCCCCTGCATTTT	CASGSEGREPLHF
TRBJ1-1	.	16	.	TRBV6-2/TRBV6-3	TGTGCCAGCAGTTACGGGGAAAAGACGTATAAGACTGAAGCTTTCTTT	CASSYGEKTYKTEAFF
TRBJ1-5	few	13	.	TRBV12-3/TRBV12-4	TGTGCCAGCAGTTTAAAAGGGGGTCAGCCCCAGCATTTT	CASSLKGGQPQHF
TRBJ2-7	.	13	TRBD1	TRBV7-2	TGTGCCAGCAGCTTAATGACAGGGTACGAGCAGTACTTC	CASSLMTGYEQYF
TRBJ2-3	once	14	TRBD1	TRBV29-1	TGCAGCGTTGAGCTGGGGACAGGGGTCCGGGGGCAGTATTTT	CSVELGTGVRGQYF